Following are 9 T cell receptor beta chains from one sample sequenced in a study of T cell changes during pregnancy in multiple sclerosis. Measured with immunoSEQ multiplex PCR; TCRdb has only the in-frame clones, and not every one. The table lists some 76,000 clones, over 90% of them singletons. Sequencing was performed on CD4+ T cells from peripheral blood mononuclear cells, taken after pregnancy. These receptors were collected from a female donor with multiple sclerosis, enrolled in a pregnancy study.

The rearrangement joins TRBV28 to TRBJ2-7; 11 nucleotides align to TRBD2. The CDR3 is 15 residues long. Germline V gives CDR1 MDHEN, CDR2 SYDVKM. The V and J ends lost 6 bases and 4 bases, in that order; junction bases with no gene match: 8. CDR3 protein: CASSPLLAGVYEQYF. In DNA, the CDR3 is TGTGCCAGCAGCCCCTTACTAGCGGGAGTATACGAGCAGTACTTC. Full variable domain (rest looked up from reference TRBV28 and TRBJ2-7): DVKVTQSSRYLVKRTGEKVFLECVQDMDHENMFWYRQDPGLGLRLIYFSYDVKMKEKGDIPEGYSVSREKKERFSLILESASTNQTSMYLCASSPLLAGVYEQYFGPGTRLTVT.

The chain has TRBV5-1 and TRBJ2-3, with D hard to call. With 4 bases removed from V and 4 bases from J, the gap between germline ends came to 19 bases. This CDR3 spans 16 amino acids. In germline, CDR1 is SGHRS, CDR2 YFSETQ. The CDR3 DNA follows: TGCGCCAGCAGCCAGGAAGGTGGTTCGGTTGCAGATACGCAGTATTTT. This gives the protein CASSQEGGSVADTQYF.

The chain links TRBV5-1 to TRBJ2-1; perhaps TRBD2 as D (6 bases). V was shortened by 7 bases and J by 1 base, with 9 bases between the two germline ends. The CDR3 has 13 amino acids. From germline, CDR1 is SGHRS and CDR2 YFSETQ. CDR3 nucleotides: TGCGCCAGCGGGACTCTTTCCTACAATGAGCAGTTCTTC. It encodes CASGTLSYNEQFF. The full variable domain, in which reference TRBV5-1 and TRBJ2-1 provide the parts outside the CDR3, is KAGVTQTPRYLIKTRGQQVTLSCSPISGHRSVSWYQQTPGQGLQFLFEYFSETQRNKGNFPGRFSGRQFSNSRSEMNVSTLELGDSALYLCASGTLSYNEQFFGPGTRLTVL.

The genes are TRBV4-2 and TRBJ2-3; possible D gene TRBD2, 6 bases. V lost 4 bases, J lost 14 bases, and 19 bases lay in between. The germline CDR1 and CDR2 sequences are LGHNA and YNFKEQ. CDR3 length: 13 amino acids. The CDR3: CASSPGRDSLGYF. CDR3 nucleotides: TGTGCCAGCAGCCCCGGACGGGACTCTTTGGGGTATTTT.

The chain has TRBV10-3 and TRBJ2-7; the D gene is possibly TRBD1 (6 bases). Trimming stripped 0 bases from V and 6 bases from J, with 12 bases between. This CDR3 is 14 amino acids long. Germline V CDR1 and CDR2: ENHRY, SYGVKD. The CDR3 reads CAISESAGVGEQYF. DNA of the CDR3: TGTGCCATCAGTGAGTCGGCAGGGGTCGGCGAGCAGTACTTC.

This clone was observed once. CDR3 residues: CASSVAVTGPYGYTF. As DNA, the CDR3 is TGTGCCAGCAGCGTAGCTGTGACAGGGCCCTATGGCTACACCTTC. This rearrangement joins TRBV9 to TRBJ1-2; 7 nucleotides align to TRBD1. V gave up 0 bases and J gave up 4 bases; unmatched junction bases: 6. This CDR3 contains 15 residues. CDR1 and CDR2 from the germline V gene are SGDLS and YYNGEE.

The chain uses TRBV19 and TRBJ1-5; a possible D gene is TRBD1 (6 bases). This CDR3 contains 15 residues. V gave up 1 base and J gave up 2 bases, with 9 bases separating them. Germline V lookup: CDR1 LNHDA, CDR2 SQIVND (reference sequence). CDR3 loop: CASSIGPGGNQPQHF. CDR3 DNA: TGTGCCAGTAGTATAGGTCCAGGGGGCAATCAGCCCCAGCATTTT.

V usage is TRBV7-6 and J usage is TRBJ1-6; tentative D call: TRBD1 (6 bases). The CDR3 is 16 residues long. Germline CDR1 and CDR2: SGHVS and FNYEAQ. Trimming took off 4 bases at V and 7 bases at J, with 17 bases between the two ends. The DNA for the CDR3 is TGTGCCAGCAGCTCAGGGGCTGGCAGGGGCAATTCACCCCTCCACTTT. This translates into CASSSGAGRGNSPLHF.

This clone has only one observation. In DNA, the CDR3 is TGTGCCAGCAGTGGGGGTGGGGGACAGGGGCGATCTTATAGCAATCAGCCCCAGCATTTT. Residues: CASSGGGGQGRSYSNQPQHF. The chain is built from TRBV6-1 and TRBJ1-5; 10 bases align to TRBD1. The CDR3 covers 20 residues. Germline trimming cut 4 bases from V and 0 bases from J; bases unmatched to any gene: 15. The germline CDR1 and CDR2 sequences are MNHNS and SASEGT.